The rows below give T cell receptor beta chains drawn from one sample of a study of shared clonotypes between healthy human individuals. This table comes from immunoSEQ multiplex PCR, and its TCRdb copy is limited to in-frame clones, with some not included. The sample carries about 2.2 million clones, approximately 92% recorded once. What was sequenced was naive CD8+ T cells from PBMCs. These receptors all stem from a man between 18 and 29 years old in good health. Some clones in this sample may be carry-over from other donors' samples. CDR3s include the opening cysteine and the closing phenylalanine or tryptophan. Each record gives: D gene, V gene, J gene, clone size, CDR3 protein, CDR3 DNA. A D gene is named only where the DNA matches it firmly. Clone size is given for some rows only: seen once, a few or many times, or a class if the clone is expanded.

D: -; V: TRBV7-9; J: TRBJ2-7; size: -; CDR3: CASSSPWAAGYEQYF; DNA: TGTGCCAGCAGCTCGCCTTGGGCAGCGGGTTACGAGCAGTACTTC
D: -; V: TRBV9; J: TRBJ2-3; size: -; CDR3: CASSVVPSESLTDTQYF; DNA: TGTGCCAGCAGCGTAGTGCCTAGCGAGAGTCTCACAGATACGCAGTATTTT
D: -; V: TRBV27; J: TRBJ2-3; size: -; CDR3: CASSPRDRGDTQYF; DNA: TGTGCCAGCAGTCCCCGGGACCGGGGAGATACGCAGTATTTT
D: -; V: TRBV5-1; J: TRBJ1-1; size: -; CDR3: CASSLGSEGFGTEAFF; DNA: TGCGCCAGCAGCTTGGGTAGCGAGGGTTTCGGCACTGAAGCTTTCTTT
D: -; V: TRBV27; J: TRBJ2-7; size: -; CDR3: CASSLWPGGLYF; DNA: TGTGCCAGCAGTTTATGGCCAGGGGGGTTGTACTTC
D: -; V: TRBV13; J: TRBJ2-1; size: -; CDR3: CASIQSAETYNEQFF; DNA: TGTGCCAGCATCCAAAGCGCGGAGACCTACAATGAGCAGTTCTTC
D: TRBD2; V: TRBV5-1; J: TRBJ2-2; size: -; CDR3: CASSFPSGSDTGELFF; DNA: TGCGCCAGCAGCTTCCCAAGCGGGAGCGACACCGGGGAGCTGTTTTTT
D: -; V: TRBV27; J: TRBJ1-1; size: -; CDR3: CASSLGSYMNTEAFF; DNA: TGTGCCAGCAGTTTAGGGTCTTATATGAACACTGAAGCTTTCTTT
D: -; V: TRBV27; J: TRBJ1-1; size: -; CDR3: CASAPVGVSDVSGEAFF; DNA: TGTGCCAGCGCACCAGTTGGTGTAAGCGACGTATCCGGTGAAGCTTTCTTT
D: TRBD2; V: TRBV9; J: TRBJ2-3; size: -; CDR3: CASSDGTSGRGPTDTQYF; DNA: TGTGCCAGCAGCGACGGGACTAGCGGGAGGGGACCCACAGATACGCAGTATTTT
D: -; V: TRBV27; J: TRBJ2-7; size: -; CDR3: CASSFPTLGEQYF; DNA: TGTGCCAGCAGTTTTCCCACGTTGGGCGAGCAGTACTTC
D: -; V: TRBV5-6; J: TRBJ2-7; size: -; CDR3: CASSSGPGSLEQYF; DNA: TGTGCCAGCAGCTCAGGACCCGGGTCTCTCGAGCAGTACTTC
D: -; V: TRBV4-1; J: TRBJ2-7; size: -; CDR3: CASSQTSTGSEQYF; DNA: TGCGCCAGCAGCCAGACCTCAACAGGGTCCGAGCAGTACTTC
D: TRBD2; V: TRBV7-9; J: TRBJ2-7; size: -; CDR3: CASSLPGLATEQYF; DNA: TGTGCCAGCAGTTTACCGGGACTAGCCACCGAGCAGTACTTC
D: TRBD1; V: TRBV19; J: TRBJ1-2; size: -; CDR3: CASSDGQGIHYGYTF; DNA: TGTGCCAGTAGTGACGGACAGGGGATCCACTATGGCTACACCTTC
D: -; V: TRBV29-1; J: TRBJ2-7; size: once; CDR3: CSVLVGSYEQYF; DNA: TGCAGCGTGCTTGTTGGGTCCTACGAGCAGTACTTC
D: TRBD2; V: TRBV5-1; J: TRBJ2-1; size: -; CDR3: CASSPGLAGVFNEQFF; DNA: TGCGCCAGCAGCCCGGGACTAGCGGGAGTCTTTAATGAGCAGTTCTTC
D: -; V: TRBV19; J: TRBJ1-5; size: -; CDR3: CASSMATAYSNQPQHF; DNA: TGTGCCAGTAGTATGGCGACAGCCTATAGCAATCAGCCCCAGCATTTT
D: -; V: TRBV27; J: TRBJ2-2; size: -; CDR3: CASSFFQGRSPGELFF; DNA: TGTGCCAGCAGTTTTTTCCAGGGCCGGAGTCCCGGGGAGCTGTTTTTT
D: TRBD2; V: TRBV5-4; J: TRBJ2-1; size: -; CDR3: CASSLTSGRGNEQFF; DNA: TGTGCCAGCAGCCTAACTAGCGGGAGAGGGAATGAGCAGTTCTTC
D: -; V: TRBV27; J: TRBJ1-1; size: few; CDR3: CASSLGAYTEAFF; DNA: TGTGCCAGCAGTTTAGGGGCATACACTGAAGCTTTCTTT
D: -; V: TRBV5-6; J: TRBJ2-7; size: -; CDR3: CASSSSPYEQYF; DNA: TGTGCCAGCAGCTCTTCCCCTTACGAGCAGTACTTC
D: TRBD2; V: TRBV5-1; J: TRBJ2-1; size: -; CDR3: CASSPDAGANEQFF; DNA: TGCGCCAGCAGCCCGGACGCGGGAGCGAATGAGCAGTTCTTC
D: -; V: TRBV28; J: TRBJ1-1; size: -; CDR3: CASSARGGLGTEAFF; DNA: TGTGCCAGCAGTGCCCGGGGGGGATTGGGCACTGAAGCTTTCTTT
D: -; V: TRBV11-2; J: TRBJ2-7; size: -; CDR3: CASSPAYEQYF; DNA: TGTGCCAGCAGCCCGGCCTACGAGCAGTACTTC
D: -; V: TRBV19; J: TRBJ2-1; size: -; CDR3: CASSIWGQQFF; DNA: TGTGCCAGTAGTATTTGGGGCCAGCAGTTCTTC
D: TRBD2; V: TRBV7-3; J: TRBJ2-5; size: -; CDR3: CASSLRLSRREGPFETQYF; DNA: TGTGCCAGCAGCCTACGGCTGAGTAGGCGGGAGGGTCCGTTTGAGACCCAGTACTTC
D: -; V: TRBV7-9; J: TRBJ1-4; size: -; CDR3: CASSFGQVSTNEKLFF; DNA: TGTGCCAGCAGCTTTGGCCAGGTATCAACTAATGAAAAACTGTTTTTT
D: -; V: TRBV10-3; J: TRBJ1-2; size: few; CDR3: CAITDSADGYTF; DNA: TGTGCCATCACCGACAGTGCGGATGGCTACACCTTC
D: TRBD2; V: TRBV27; J: TRBJ2-3; size: once; CDR3: CASSLFAGGEADTQYF; DNA: TGTGCCAGCAGTTTATTTGCGGGAGGAGAGGCAGATACGCAGTATTTT
D: -; V: TRBV30; J: TRBJ1-3; size: -; CDR3: CAWSVYRGNTIYF; DNA: TGTGCCTGGAGTGTATACCGTGGAAACACCATATATTTT
D: TRBD1; V: TRBV5-4; J: TRBJ1-4; size: -; CDR3: CASSLDRGSSKKLFF; DNA: TGTGCCAGCAGCTTGGACAGGGGCTCTTCTAAAAAACTGTTTTTT
D: TRBD2; V: TRBV9; J: TRBJ2-2; size: -; CDR3: CASSALSGVNTGELFF; DNA: TGTGCCAGCAGCGCACTTAGCGGGGTTAACACCGGGGAGCTGTTTTTT
D: TRBD1; V: TRBV7-9; J: TRBJ2-2; size: -; CDR3: CASSSPGQGSTGELFF; DNA: TGTGCCAGCAGCTCGCCGGGACAGGGGAGCACCGGGGAGCTGTTTTTT
D: -; V: TRBV7-3; J: TRBJ2-7; size: -; CDR3: CASSLTQAGSIYEQYF; DNA: TGTGCCAGCAGCTTAACCCAAGCGGGTTCAATCTACGAGCAGTACTTC
D: TRBD1; V: TRBV2; J: TRBJ1-1; size: -; CDR3: CASSIKTGAFTEAFF; DNA: TGTGCCAGCAGTATTAAGACAGGGGCCTTCACTGAAGCTTTCTTT
D: TRBD1; V: TRBV5-1; J: TRBJ2-7; size: -; CDR3: CASSSTGGSWGMYF; DNA: TGCGCCAGCAGCTCGACAGGGGGCTCATGGGGTATGTACTTC
D: TRBD2; V: TRBV7-2; J: TRBJ2-1; size: once; CDR3: CASSLSGLAGGYNEQFF; DNA: TGTGCCAGCAGCTTATCGGGACTAGCGGGAGGGTACAATGAGCAGTTCTTC
D: TRBD1; V: TRBV27; J: TRBJ2-2; size: -; CDR3: CASSLLDRAGNTGELFF; DNA: TGTGCCAGCAGTTTATTAGACAGGGCGGGGAACACCGGGGAGCTGTTTTTT
D: TRBD2; V: TRBV4-2; J: TRBJ2-7; size: -; CDR3: CASSQGFSGRAAEQYF; DNA: TGTGCCAGCAGCCAAGGGTTCAGCGGGAGGGCCGCCGAGCAGTACTTC
D: TRBD2; V: TRBV20-1; J: TRBJ2-7; size: -; CDR3: CSAGDYYEQYF; DNA: TGCAGTGCCGGGGACTACTACGAGCAGTACTTC
D: -; V: TRBV28; J: TRBJ1-3; size: -; CDR3: CASSFAGFGNTIYF; DNA: TGTGCCAGCAGTTTTGCGGGGTTCGGAAACACCATATATTTT
D: TRBD1; V: TRBV6-5; J: TRBJ2-5; size: -; CDR3: CASSHRGETQYF; DNA: TGTGCCAGCAGTCACAGGGGAGAGACCCAGTACTTC
D: -; V: TRBV7-9; J: TRBJ2-7; size: few; CDR3: CASTPYEQYF; DNA: TGTGCCAGCACCCCCTACGAGCAGTACTTC
D: -; V: TRBV7-9; J: TRBJ1-1; size: -; CDR3: CASSLVGGLETEAFF; DNA: TGTGCCAGCAGCTTAGTGGGGGGGCTGGAGACTGAAGCTTTCTTT
D: -; V: TRBV9; J: TRBJ2-1; size: -; CDR3: CASSPSRRVEGLEQFF; DNA: TGTGCCAGCAGCCCTAGTCGGCGGGTCGAGGGTCTTGAGCAGTTCTTC
D: -; V: TRBV5-8; J: TRBJ1-2; size: -; CDR3: CASSFGGLENYGYTF; DNA: TGTGCCAGCAGCTTCGGCGGGTTGGAAAACTATGGCTACACCTTC